Listed here are 4 T cell receptor beta chains from one sample, sequenced in a study of cytomegalovirus exposure and HLA in healthy donors. PCR primers comprised 60 Vbeta and 13 Jbeta primers. Assay: immunoSEQ multiplex PCR; the TCRdb copy retains only in-frame clones and omits some. The sample carries approximately 240,000 clones, 70% to 85% recorded once. Sequencing was performed on PBMCs. Source of these receptors: a woman between 35 and 50 years old in good health and CMV-seronegative.

The V and J genes are TRBV2 and TRBJ1-6; no clear D gene. This CDR3 contains 13 residues. V was shortened by 5 bases and J by 6 bases, with 8 bases between the two germline ends. Germline CDR1 SNHLY, CDR2 FYNNEI. The CDR3 DNA sequence: TGTGCCAGCAGTCTTACTTTTAATTCACCCCTCCACTTT. It is translated as CASSLTFNSPLHF. Based on the CDR3 plus reference TRBV2 and TRBJ1-6, the full variable domain is EPEVTQTPSHQVTQMGQEVILRCVPISNHLYFYWYRQILGQKVEFLVSFYNNEISEKSEIFDDQFSVERPDGSNFTLKIRSTKLEDSAMYFCASSLTFNSPLHFGNGTRLTVT.

The rearrangement uses TRBV9 and TRBJ1-1; perhaps TRBD1 as D (5 bases). V lost 4 bases and J lost 4, with 14 bases in between. This CDR3 region has 14 residues. Germline loops: CDR1 SGDLS, CDR2 YYNGEE. The CDR3 loop reads CASSRSWQGTEAFF. The CDR3 bases are TGTGCCAGCAGCCGTTCTTGGCAGGGCACTGAAGCTTTCTTT.

This chain links TRBV2 with TRBJ2-7; D not certain. Between the trimmed V and J ends, which lost 5 bases and 0 bases, there was a span of 8 bases. The CDR3 spans 13 residues. In germline, CDR1 is SNHLY, CDR2 FYNNEI. CDR3 sequence (DNA): TGTGCCAGCAGTCGGGTCTTCTCCTACGAGCAGTACTTC. Its protein is CASSRVFSYEQYF. The whole variable domain, remainder taken from reference TRBV2 and TRBJ2-7, is EPEVTQTPSHQVTQMGQEVILRCVPISNHLYFYWYRQILGQKVEFLVSFYNNEISEKSEIFDDQFSVERPDGSNFTLKIRSTKLEDSAMYFCASSRVFSYEQYFGPGTRLTVT.

The rearrangement links TRBV25-1 to TRBJ1-4; D is unresolved. Trimming pared 0 bases from V and 4 bases from J, leaving 9 bases between. The CDR3 has 15 residues. Germline CDR1 reads MGHDK; CDR2 reads SYGVNS. The CDR3 sequence: CASSEYSGFNEKLFF. The CDR3 nucleotides are TGTGCCAGCAGTGAATATTCGGGATTTAATGAAAAACTGTTTTTT.